Shown below are 20 T cell receptor beta chains from a single sample sequenced in a study of blood T cell repertoires in COVID-19 (TCRdb year 2020). The protocol used for the library was the immunoSEQ multiplex PCR assay. TCRdb provides this immuneACCESS table in a form limited to in-frame rearrangements. Some clones are lacking; in checked studies, under half of them reflect an unresolved V gene, and why the rest are absent is not known. Within this sample are 100,000 to 150,000 clones, with approximately 90% of them counted one time only. Clones ranked in the top ten supply about 17% of the sample. Sequencing input: peripheral blood. Every receptor here comes from a man aged 45 to 65 with active or convalescent COVID-19.

The V call is TRBV20-1, the J call TRBJ2-7; the match to TRBD2 covers 8 bases. Germline CDR1 is DFQATT and CDR2 is SNEGSKA (reference sequence). Trimming removed 6 bases from V and 2 bases from J; junction bases left unmatched: 12. The CDR3 extends over 15 amino acids. CDR3 in DNA: TGCAGTGCCAGTCTTTGGCAGCGGGAGCCCTACGAGCAGTACTTC. Translated: CSASLWQREPYEQYF.

This sequence joins TRBV6-5 and TRBJ1-2; TRBD1 aligns across 9 bases. This CDR3 has 15 residues. J lost 2 bases, V lost 4 bases, and 5 bases had no gene match. Germline V gives CDR1 MNHEY, CDR2 SVGAGI. The CDR3 coding sequence is TGTGCCAGCAGTTCCGCCGGGACAGGGAACTATGGCTACACCTTC. The encoded protein is CASSSAGTGNYGYTF.

The rearrangement joins TRBV5-6 to TRBJ1-1; D call uncertain. V was shortened by 0 bases and J by 11 bases, with 8 bases between the two germline ends. The CDR3 has 11 residues. Germline assignment: CDR1 SGHDT and CDR2 YYEEEE. The DNA for the CDR3 is TGTGCCAGCAGCTTGGGTTTTTCGGCTTTCTTT. Residues: CASSLGFSAFF.

The chain is built from TRBV2 and TRBJ1-3; D not certain. The CDR3 is 14 amino acids. Trimming stripped 8 bases from V and 3 bases from J, with 14 bases between. Germline CDR1 is SNHLY and CDR2 is FYNNEI. CDR3 DNA sequence: TGTGCCAGCCCGCGACGGGGTCTTGGAAACACCATATATTTT. This codes for CASPRRGLGNTIYF.

This chain links TRBV24-1 with TRBJ2-3; possibly TRBD1 for D (5 bases). The CDR3 sequence is 17 residues long. From germline, CDR1 is KGHDR and CDR2 SFDVKD. V was pared by 5 bases and J by 4 bases, with 21 bases between. The CDR3: CATSGQRGGVSADTQYF. CDR3 coding DNA: TGTGCCACCAGTGGGCAAAGGGGTGGTGTCAGTGCAGATACGCAGTATTTT.

The rearrangement joins TRBV27 to TRBJ1-1; D may be TRBD1 (5 bases). With 0 bases removed from V and 7 bases from J, the gap between germline ends came to 9 bases. CDR3 length: 13 residues. Germline-derived CDR1 and CDR2 are MNHEY and SMNVEV (reference sequence). CDR3 protein: CASSLSRGVEAFF. Here the CDR3 DNA reads TGTGCCAGCAGTTTATCAAGGGGCGTTGAAGCTTTCTTT.

The rearrangement joins TRBV4-1 to TRBJ2-1; 11 nucleotides line up with TRBD2. This CDR3 is 16 amino acids long. V shed 1 base, J shed 8 bases, and the junction held 7 bases outside the gene matches. Germline-derived CDR1 and CDR2 are MGHRA and YSYEKL. This CDR3 reads CASSQAGTSGSHEQFF. In DNA, the CDR3 is TGCGCCAGCAGCCAAGCCGGGACTAGCGGCTCGCATGAGCAGTTCTTC.

J is TRBJ2-1 and V is TRBV29-1; D is possibly TRBD2 (6 bases). In germline, CDR1 is SQVTM, CDR2 ANQGSEA. The V end lost 3 bases, the J end lost 0 bases, and 12 bases lay between the germline ends. This CDR3 has 15 residues. The chain's CDR3 is CSVDLAERSYNEQFF. CDR3 in DNA: TGCAGCGTTGATTTAGCGGAGCGCTCCTACAATGAGCAGTTCTTC.

This chain connects TRBV3-1 (or the pseudogene TRBV3-2) to TRBJ2-4; TRBD1 agrees at 7 bases. The CDR3 runs 12 residues. Germline V gene lookup returns CDR1 LGHDT and CDR2 YNNKEL (reference sequence). The junction had 2 bases not matched to a gene; V was cut back by 2 bases and J by 10 bases. CDR3 residues: CASSQYRGIQYF. The CDR3 DNA follows: TGTGCCAGCAGCCAATACAGGGGAATTCAGTACTTC.

The gene calls are TRBV6-2 or TRBV6-3 and TRBJ1-5, with D perhaps matching TRBD1 (6 bases). Trimming took 2 bases from V and 6 from J, leaving 11 bases between them. Germline V gene sequence: CDR1 MNHEY, CDR2 SVGEGT. This CDR3 contains 14 residues. The CDR3 is CASSYPQGVQPQHF. As DNA, the CDR3 is TGTGCCAGCAGTTACCCACAGGGTGTTCAGCCCCAGCATTTT.

The genes are TRBV24-1 and TRBJ2-2, with 9 positions matching TRBD1. V lost 4 bases to trimming and J lost 5 bases; unmatched junction nucleotides: 7. Germline V lookup: CDR1 KGHDR, CDR2 SFDVKD. The CDR3 consists of 16 residues. CDR3 in amino acids: CATSDRVQGATGELFF. CDR3 bases: TGTGCCACCAGTGACCGAGTACAGGGGGCAACCGGGGAGCTGTTTTTT.

The rearrangement links TRBV25-1 to TRBJ2-3, with D perhaps TRBD2 (5 bases). The CDR3 length is 13 residues. Between the trimmed V and J ends, which lost 8 bases and 1 base, there was a span of 10 bases. CDR1 MGHDK and CDR2 SYGVNS come from the germline V gene. In DNA form, the CDR3 reads TGTGCCAGCGCTCCAGCGGGCACAGATACGCAGTATTTT. It translates to CASAPAGTDTQYF.

The CDR3 region has the DNA TGTGCCACCAGTGAGCCGGACAGGCAAGAGACCCAGTACTTC. This sequence encodes CATSEPDRQETQYF. This chain uses TRBV24-1 with TRBJ2-5; 7 bases map to TRBD1. Looked up from germline, CDR1 is KGHDR and CDR2 is SFDVKD. Trimming cost V 4 bases and J 2 bases; bases outside gene matches: 3. The CDR3 runs 14 residues.

The rearrangement links TRBV5-1 to TRBJ2-2; the match to TRBD2 covers 7 bases. Germline CDR1 and CDR2: SGHRS and YFSETQ. The CDR3 covers 16 residues. J was trimmed by 1 base and V by 4 bases; bases with no gene match: 7. The CDR3 region is CASSPRSSGNTGELFF. The CDR3 DNA reads TGCGCCAGCAGCCCGAGGTCTAGCGGGAACACCGGGGAGCTGTTTTTT. Variable domain in full (rest from reference TRBV5-1 and TRBJ2-2): KAGVTQTPRYLIKTRGQQVTLSCSPISGHRSVSWYQQTPGQGLQFLFEYFSETQRNKGNFPGRFSGRQFSNSRSEMNVSTLELGDSALYLCASSPRSSGNTGELFFGEGSRLTVL.

The chain couples TRBV27 to TRBJ1-2, with D possibly being TRBD1 (5 bases). V was shortened by 4 bases and J by 3 bases, with 9 bases between the two germline ends. The CDR3 is made up of 13 amino acids. Germline CDR1 MNHEY, CDR2 SMNVEV (reference sequence). The CDR3 protein is CASSSQGHYGYTF. CDR3 nucleotides: TGTGCCAGCAGTTCCCAGGGCCACTATGGCTACACCTTC.

This clone was recorded once. The genes are TRBV19 and TRBJ1-1; no clear D gene. Trimming pared 2 bases from V and 6 bases from J, leaving 10 bases between. The CDR3 runs 13 residues. Germline loops: CDR1 LNHDA, CDR2 SQIVND (reference sequence). The CDR3 here is CASSIFQTSEAFF. The CDR3 coding sequence is TGTGCCAGTAGTATATTCCAGACATCTGAAGCTTTCTTT.

This clone was detected a few times. The chain has TRBV18 and TRBJ2-3; D remains unclear. Germline lookup yields CDR1 KGHSH and CDR2 LQKENI. The CDR3 runs to 13 residues. Trimming pared 6 bases from V and 0 bases from J, leaving 7 bases between. As DNA, the CDR3 is TGTGCCAGCTCGCCCGAGAGCACAGATACGCAGTATTTT. Protein: CASSPESTDTQYF. The variable domain in full, completed from reference TRBV18 and TRBJ2-3, reads NAGVMQNPRHLVRRRGQEARLRCSPMKGHSHVYWYRQLPEEGLKFMVYLQKENIIDESGMPKERFSAEFPKEGPSILRIQQVVRGDSAAYFCASSPESTDTQYFGPGTRLTVL.

The J gene is TRBJ2-7, the V gene TRBV7-2; TRBD1 aligns across 9 bases. Looked up from germline, CDR1 is SGHTA and CDR2 is FQGNSA. The CDR3 covers 16 residues. V shed 1 base and J 3 bases; nucleotides not matched to a gene: 7. CDR3 nucleotides: TGTGCCAGCAGCTTAGGGCCCGGGACAGGGAACTACGAGCAGTACTTC. It specifies CASSLGPGTGNYEQYF. Full variable domain (outside the CDR3, taken from reference TRBV7-2 and TRBJ2-7): GAGVSQSPSNKVTEKGKDVELRCDPISGHTALYWYRQSLGQGLEFLIYFQGNSAPDKSGLPSDRFSAERTGGSVSTLTIQRTQQEDSAVYLCASSLGPGTGNYEQYFGPGTRLTVT.

For the CDR3, the DNA is TGTGCCAGCAGTTACCAAAGACAGGGGCCCACTGAAGCTTTCTTT. As protein: CASSYQRQGPTEAFF. V usage is TRBV6-2 or TRBV6-3 and J usage is TRBJ1-1, with TRBD1 matching over 8 bases. Trimming took 2 bases from V and 4 from J; bases not matched to a gene: 6. Germline V gene sequence: CDR1 MNHEY, CDR2 SVGEGT. The CDR3 loop spans 15 amino acids.

This clone was observed once. V and J are TRBV5-4 and TRBJ2-7, with D tentatively TRBD1 (6 bases). Germline V lookup: CDR1 SGHNT, CDR2 YYREEE (reference sequence). The CDR3 extends over 13 amino acids. Between the trimmed V and J ends, which lost 4 bases and 2 bases, there was a span of 10 bases. The CDR3 nucleotides read TGTGCCAGCAGCCCCGGGACACCCTACGAGCAGTACTTC. This sequence encodes CASSPGTPYEQYF.